This T cell receptor (beta chain) was sequenced in a study of cytomegalovirus exposure and HLA in healthy donors. The ends were cut back, 5 bases at V and 4 bases at J, with 20 bases in the middle. The CDR3 runs 16 residues. From germline, CDR1 is MNHEY and CDR2 SMNVEV (reference sequence). Only a few counts were recorded for this clone. Researchers ran the PCR with 60 Vbeta and 13 Jbeta primers. Clones were sequenced by immunoSEQ multiplex PCR, and TCRdb holds only the in-frame ones, with some missing. The sample holds about 130,000 clones, roughly four fifths seen once. The V and J genes are TRBV27 and TRBJ2-5; weak D call: TRBD1 (6 bases). The sequenced sample was PBMCs. The clonotype comes from a middle-aged man in good health and CMV-seronegative. CDR3 sequence: CASSKRGQPFVETQYF. The CDR3 nucleotides are TGTGCCAGCAGTAAACGGGGACAACCATTCGTAGAGACCCAGTACTTC.